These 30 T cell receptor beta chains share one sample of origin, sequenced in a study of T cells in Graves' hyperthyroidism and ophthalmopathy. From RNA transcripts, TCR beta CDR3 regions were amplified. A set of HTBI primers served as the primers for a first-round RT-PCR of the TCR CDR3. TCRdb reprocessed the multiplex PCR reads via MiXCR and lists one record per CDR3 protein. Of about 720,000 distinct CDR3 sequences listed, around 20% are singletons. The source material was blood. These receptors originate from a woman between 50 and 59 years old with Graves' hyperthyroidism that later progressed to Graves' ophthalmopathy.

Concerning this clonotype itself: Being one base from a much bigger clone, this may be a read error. The CDR3: CASSSDQGALTRYF. The CDR3 DNA reads TGTGCCAGCAGCTCGGACCAGGGGGCTTTGACCCGGTACTTC. V gene TRBV7-9 combines with J gene TRBJ2-5; the match to TRBD1 covers 8 bases. This CDR3 is 14 amino acids long. In germline, CDR1 is SEHNR, CDR2 FQNEAQ (reference sequence).

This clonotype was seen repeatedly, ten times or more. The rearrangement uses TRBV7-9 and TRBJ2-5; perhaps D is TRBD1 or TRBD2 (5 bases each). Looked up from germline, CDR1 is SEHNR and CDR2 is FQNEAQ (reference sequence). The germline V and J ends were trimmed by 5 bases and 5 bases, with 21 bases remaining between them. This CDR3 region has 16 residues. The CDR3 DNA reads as TGTGCCAGCAGCCGTATCGAGACTGACAGCGGCGAGACCCAGTACTTC. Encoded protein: CASSRIETDSGETQYF.

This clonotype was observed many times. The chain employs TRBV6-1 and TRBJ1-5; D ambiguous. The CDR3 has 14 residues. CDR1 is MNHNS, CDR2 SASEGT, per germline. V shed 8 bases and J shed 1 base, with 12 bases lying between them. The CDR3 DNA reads TGTGCCAGCGCACCGGCAGGCAGCAATCAGCCCCAGCATTTT. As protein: CASAPAGSNQPQHF.

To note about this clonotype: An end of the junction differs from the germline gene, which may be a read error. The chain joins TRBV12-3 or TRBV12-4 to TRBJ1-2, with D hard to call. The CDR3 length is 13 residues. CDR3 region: CTSSFESGYGYTF. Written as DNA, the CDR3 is TGTACCAGCAGTTTTGAGTCCGGTTATGGCTACACCTTC.

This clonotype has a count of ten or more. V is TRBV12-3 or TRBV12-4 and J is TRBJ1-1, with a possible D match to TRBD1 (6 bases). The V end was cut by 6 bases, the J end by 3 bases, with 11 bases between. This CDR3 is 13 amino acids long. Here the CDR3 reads CASRTGSYTEAFF. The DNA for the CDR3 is TGTGCCAGCAGGACAGGCTCCTACACTGAAGCTTTCTTT.

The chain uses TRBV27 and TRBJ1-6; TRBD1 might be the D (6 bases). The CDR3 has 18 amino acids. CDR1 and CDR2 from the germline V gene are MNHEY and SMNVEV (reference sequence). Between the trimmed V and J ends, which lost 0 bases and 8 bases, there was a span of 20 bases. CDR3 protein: CASSLSLRGSGGDSPLHF. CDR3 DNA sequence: TGTGCCAGCAGTTTATCCCTAAGGGGGTCCGGCGGCGATTCACCCCTCCACTTT.

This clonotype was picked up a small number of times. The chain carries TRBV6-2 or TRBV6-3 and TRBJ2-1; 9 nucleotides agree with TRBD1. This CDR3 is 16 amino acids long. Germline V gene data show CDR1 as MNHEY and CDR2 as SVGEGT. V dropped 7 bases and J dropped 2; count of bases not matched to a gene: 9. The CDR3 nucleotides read TGTGCCAGCAACAAAGACCGGACAGGGGCCTACAATGAGCAGTTCTTC. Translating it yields CASNKDRTGAYNEQFF.

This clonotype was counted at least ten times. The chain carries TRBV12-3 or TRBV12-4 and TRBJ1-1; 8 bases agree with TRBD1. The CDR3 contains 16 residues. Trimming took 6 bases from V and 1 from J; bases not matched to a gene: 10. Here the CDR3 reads CASRIGTGDWNTEAFF. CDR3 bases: TGTGCCAGCAGAATAGGGACAGGCGATTGGAACACTGAAGCTTTCTTT.

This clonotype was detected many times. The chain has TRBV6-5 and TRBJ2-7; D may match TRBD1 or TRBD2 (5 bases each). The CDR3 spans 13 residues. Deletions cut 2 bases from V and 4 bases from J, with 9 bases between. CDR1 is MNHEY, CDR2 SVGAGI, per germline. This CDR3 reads CASSYRGGYEQYF. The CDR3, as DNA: TGTGCCAGCAGTTACAGGGGCGGGTACGAGCAGTACTTC.

CDR3 protein: CASRARATNEKLFF. CDR3 nucleotides: TGTGCCAGCAGGGCAAGAGCAACTAATGAAAAACTGTTTTTT. The V gene is TRBV12-3 or TRBV12-4, the J gene TRBJ1-4; D remains ambiguous. This CDR3 spans 14 amino acids. Trimming took 6 bases from V and 0 from J, leaving 8 bases between them.

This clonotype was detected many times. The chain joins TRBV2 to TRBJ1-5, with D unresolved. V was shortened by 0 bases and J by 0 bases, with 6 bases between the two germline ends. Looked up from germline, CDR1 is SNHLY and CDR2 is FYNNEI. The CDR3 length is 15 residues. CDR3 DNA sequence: TGTGCCAGCAGTGAAGCAAGACTTAGCAATCAGCCCCAGCATTTT. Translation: CASSEARLSNQPQHF.

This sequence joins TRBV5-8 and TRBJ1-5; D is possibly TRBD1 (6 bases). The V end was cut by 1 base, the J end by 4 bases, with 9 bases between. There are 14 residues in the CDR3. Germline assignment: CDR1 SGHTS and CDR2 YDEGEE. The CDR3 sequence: CASSLSRGNQPQHF. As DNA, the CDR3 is TGTGCCAGCAGCTTGTCTAGGGGGAATCAGCCCCAGCATTTT.

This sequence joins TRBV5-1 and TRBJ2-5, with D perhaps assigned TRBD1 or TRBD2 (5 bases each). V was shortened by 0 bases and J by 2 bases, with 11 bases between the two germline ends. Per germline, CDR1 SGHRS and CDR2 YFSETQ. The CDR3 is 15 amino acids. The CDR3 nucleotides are TGCGCCAGCAGCTTGGCCGCAGGGAGACAAGAGACCCAGTACTTC. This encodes CASSLAAGRQETQYF.

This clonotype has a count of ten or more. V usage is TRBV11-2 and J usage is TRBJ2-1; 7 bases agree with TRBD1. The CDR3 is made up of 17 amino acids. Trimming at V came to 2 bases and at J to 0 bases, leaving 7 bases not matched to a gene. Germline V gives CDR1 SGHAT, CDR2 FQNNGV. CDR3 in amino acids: CASSLFGQAHSYNEQFF. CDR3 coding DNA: TGTGCCAGCAGCTTATTCGGACAGGCTCACTCCTACAATGAGCAGTTCTTC.

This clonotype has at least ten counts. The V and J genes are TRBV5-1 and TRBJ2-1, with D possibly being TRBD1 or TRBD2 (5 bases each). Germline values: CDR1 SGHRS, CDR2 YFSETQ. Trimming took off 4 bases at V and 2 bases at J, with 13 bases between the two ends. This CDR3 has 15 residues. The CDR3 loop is CASSLGTPTYNEQFF. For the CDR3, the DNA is TGCGCCAGCAGCCTGGGGACCCCTACCTACAATGAGCAGTTCTTC.

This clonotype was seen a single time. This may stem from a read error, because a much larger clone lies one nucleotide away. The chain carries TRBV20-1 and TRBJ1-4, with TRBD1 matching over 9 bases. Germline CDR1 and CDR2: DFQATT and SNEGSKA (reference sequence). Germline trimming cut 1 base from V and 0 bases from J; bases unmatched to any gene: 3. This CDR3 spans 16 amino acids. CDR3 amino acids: CSARAGQGTTNEKLFF. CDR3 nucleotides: TGCAGTGCTAGAGCTGGACAGGGGACAACTAATGAAAAACTGTTTTTT.

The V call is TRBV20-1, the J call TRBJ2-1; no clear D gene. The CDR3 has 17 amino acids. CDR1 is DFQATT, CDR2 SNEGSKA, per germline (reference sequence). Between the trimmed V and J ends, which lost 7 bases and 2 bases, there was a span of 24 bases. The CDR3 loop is CSVPRTEISRAYNEQFF. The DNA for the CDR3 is TGCAGTGTCCCGAGAACAGAAATTAGTAGGGCCTACAATGAGCAGTTCTTC.

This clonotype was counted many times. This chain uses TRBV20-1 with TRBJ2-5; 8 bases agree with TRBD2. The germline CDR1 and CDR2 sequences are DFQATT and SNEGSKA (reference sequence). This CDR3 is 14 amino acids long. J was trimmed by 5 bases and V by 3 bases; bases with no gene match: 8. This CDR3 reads CSASPGLEWETQYF. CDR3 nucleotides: TGCAGTGCTAGCCCGGGACTAGAATGGGAGACCCAGTACTTC.

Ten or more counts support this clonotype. The DNA for the CDR3 is TGTGCCAGCAGCTTAGCCGAGGGGACCTACGAGCAGTACTTC. As protein: CASSLAEGTYEQYF. The V call is TRBV7-9, the J call TRBJ2-7; D tentatively fits TRBD1 or TRBD2 (5 bases each). Germline V gene sequence: CDR1 SEHNR, CDR2 FQNEAQ (reference sequence). Deletions cut 0 bases from V and 2 bases from J, with 8 bases between. CDR3 length: 14 amino acids.

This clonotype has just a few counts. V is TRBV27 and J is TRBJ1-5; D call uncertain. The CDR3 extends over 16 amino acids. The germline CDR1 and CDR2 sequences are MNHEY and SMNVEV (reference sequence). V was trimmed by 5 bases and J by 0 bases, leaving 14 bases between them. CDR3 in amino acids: CASSPVPLYSNQPQHF. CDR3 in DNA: TGTGCCAGCAGTCCTGTCCCCCTTTATAGCAATCAGCCCCAGCATTTT.

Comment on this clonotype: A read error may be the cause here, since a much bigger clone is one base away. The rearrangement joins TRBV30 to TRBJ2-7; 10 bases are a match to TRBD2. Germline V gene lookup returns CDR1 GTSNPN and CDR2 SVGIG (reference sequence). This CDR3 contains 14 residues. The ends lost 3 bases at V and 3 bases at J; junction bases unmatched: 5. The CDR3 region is CAWRIAGGGYEQYF. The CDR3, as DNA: TGTGCCTGGAGGATAGCGGGGGGTGGCTACGAGCAGTACTTC.

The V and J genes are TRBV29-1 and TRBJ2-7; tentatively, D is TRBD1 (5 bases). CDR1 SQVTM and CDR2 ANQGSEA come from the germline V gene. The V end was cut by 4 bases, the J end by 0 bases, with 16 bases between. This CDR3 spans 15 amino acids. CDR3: CSVGREVEGSYEQYF. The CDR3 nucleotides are TGCAGCGTTGGCAGGGAAGTTGAAGGCTCCTACGAGCAGTACTTC.

The CDR3 DNA follows: TGCGCCAGCAGTGACTCCAATGGGCTAGCGGCAGATACGCAGTATTTT. This codes for CASSDSNGLAADTQYF. The chain combines TRBV10-1 with TRBJ2-3; 7 nucleotides match TRBD2. The CDR3 length is 16 residues. V gave up 3 bases and J gave up 4 bases; unmatched junction bases: 10. Germline V gene sequence: CDR1 WNHNN, CDR2 SYGVQD (reference sequence).

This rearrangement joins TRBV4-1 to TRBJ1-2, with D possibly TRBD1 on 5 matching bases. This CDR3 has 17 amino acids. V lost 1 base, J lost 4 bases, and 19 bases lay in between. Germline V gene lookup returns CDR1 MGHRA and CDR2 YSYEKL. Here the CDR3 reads CASSQVTGPQRAYGYTF. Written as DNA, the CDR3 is TGCGCCAGCAGCCAAGTAACGGGACCCCAGAGGGCCTATGGCTACACCTTC.

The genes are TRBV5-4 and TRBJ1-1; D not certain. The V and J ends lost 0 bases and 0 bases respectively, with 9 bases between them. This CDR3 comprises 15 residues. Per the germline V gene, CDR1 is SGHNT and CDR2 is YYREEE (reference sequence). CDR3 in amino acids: CASSLEADMNTEAFF. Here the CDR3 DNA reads TGTGCCAGCAGCTTGGAGGCTGATATGAACACTGAAGCTTTCTTT.

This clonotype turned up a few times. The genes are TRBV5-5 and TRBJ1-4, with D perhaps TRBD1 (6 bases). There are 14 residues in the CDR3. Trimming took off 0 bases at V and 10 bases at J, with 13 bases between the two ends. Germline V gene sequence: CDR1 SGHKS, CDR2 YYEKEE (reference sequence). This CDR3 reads CASSLEEGVVKLFF. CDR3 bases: TGTGCCAGCAGCTTGGAGGAGGGGGTGGTAAAACTGTTTTTT.

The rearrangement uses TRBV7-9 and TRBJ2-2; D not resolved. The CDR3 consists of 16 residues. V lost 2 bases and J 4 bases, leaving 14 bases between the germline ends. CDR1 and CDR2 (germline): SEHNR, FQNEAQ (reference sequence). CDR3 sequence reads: CASSLRLQDVTGELFF. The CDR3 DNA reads TGTGCCAGCAGCTTAAGGCTTCAGGACGTCACCGGGGAGCTGTTTTTT.

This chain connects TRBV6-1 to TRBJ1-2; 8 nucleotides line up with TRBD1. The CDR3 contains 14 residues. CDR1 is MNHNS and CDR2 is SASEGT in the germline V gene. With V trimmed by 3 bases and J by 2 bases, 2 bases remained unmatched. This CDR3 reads CASSETGENYGYTF. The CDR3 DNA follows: TGTGCCAGCAGTGAGACAGGGGAGAACTATGGCTACACCTTC.

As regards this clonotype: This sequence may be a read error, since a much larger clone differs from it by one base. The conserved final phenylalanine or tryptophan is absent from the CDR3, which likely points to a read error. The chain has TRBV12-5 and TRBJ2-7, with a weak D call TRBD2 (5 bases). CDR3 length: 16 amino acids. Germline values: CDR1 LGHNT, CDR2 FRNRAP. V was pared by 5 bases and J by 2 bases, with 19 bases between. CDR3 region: CASGELQAIGAYEQYL. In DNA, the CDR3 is TGTGCTAGTGGTGAGCTACAAGCAATCGGGGCCTACGAGCAGTACCTC.

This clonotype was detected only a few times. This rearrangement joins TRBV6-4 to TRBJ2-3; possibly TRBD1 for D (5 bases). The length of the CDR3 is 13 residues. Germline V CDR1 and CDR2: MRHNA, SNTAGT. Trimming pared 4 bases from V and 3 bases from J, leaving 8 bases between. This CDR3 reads CASSGGETDTQYF. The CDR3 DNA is TGTGCCAGCAGTGGGGGCGAAACAGATACGCAGTATTTT.